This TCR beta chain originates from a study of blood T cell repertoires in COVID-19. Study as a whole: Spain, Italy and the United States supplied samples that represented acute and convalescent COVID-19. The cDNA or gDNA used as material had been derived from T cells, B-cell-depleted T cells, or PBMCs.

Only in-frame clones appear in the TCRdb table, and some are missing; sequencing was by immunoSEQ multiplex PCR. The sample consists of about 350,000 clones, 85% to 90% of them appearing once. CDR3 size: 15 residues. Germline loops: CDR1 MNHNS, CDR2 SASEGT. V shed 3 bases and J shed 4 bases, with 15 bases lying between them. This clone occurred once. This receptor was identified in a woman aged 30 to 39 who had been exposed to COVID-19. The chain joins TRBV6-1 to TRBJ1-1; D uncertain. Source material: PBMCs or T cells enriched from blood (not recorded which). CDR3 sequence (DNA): TGTGCCAGCAGTGACGTCCGGAGACGGGGCACTGAAGCTTTCTTT. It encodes CASSDVRRRGTEAFF.